This T cell receptor beta chain appears in the sequencing data of a study of radiotherapy plus CTLA-4 blockade in lung cancer. Study information: Across the patients, objective responses occurred in about 18%, and disease control in roughly 33%.

Points from the study as a whole: An expansion of tumor-derived TCR clones occurred in blood after radiotherapy plus ipilimumab. Response, reportedly, was best predicted by interferon-beta along with early blood T cell clone dynamics.

Focal radiation with ipilimumab CTLA-4 blockade was given to patients with chemo-refractory metastatic non-small-cell lung cancer. CDR1 and CDR2 from the germline V gene are SGHTA and FQGNSA. V lost 3 bases and J lost 7, with 13 bases in between. The CDR3 is 14 amino acids. Measured with immunoSEQ multiplex PCR; TCRdb has only the in-frame clones, and not every one. The sample has 40,000 to 55,000 clones, approximately 71% seen once. Concerning this clone: Its antigen is unidentified.

The source is a human donor with non-small cell lung cancer whose response to radiotherapy plus ipilimumab could not be evaluated. The gene calls are TRBV7-2 and TRBJ1-5, with D maybe TRBD1 (6 bases). The sample in question was peripheral blood, obtained from a patient treated with radiotherapy plus ipilimumab. The CDR3 bases are TGTGCCAGCAGCTTCGGGGGCGGGGGCCAGCCCCAGCATTTT. Amino acids: CASSFGGGGQPQHF.